This T cell receptor (beta chain) was recorded in a study of blood T cells in healthy people across ages. A second PCR of roughly 7 to 11 cycles used a sample-barcoded 5' primer and a J-beta primer mix. Each sample provided no less than 2.5 million CDR3-containing paired-end reads. From the 5' RACE reads, TCRdb called clonotypes with MiXCR, one entry per CDR3 protein. In the table there are roughly 2 million distinct CDR3 sequences, roughly 52% of which are singletons. Trimming shortened V by 5 bases and J by 2 bases, and 11 bases separated the two germline ends. The CDR3 loop spans 14 amino acids. Germline-derived CDR1 and CDR2 are LGHDT and YNNKEL (reference sequence). This clonotype came up once. Around 10 milliliters was the volume of peripheral blood drawn from each donor. Total RNA, at least 6 micrograms per sample, came from PBMCs.

Sample: blood. This chain links TRBV3-1 with TRBJ2-3, with a weak D call TRBD1 (6 bases). The clonotype comes from a woman in her thirties or forties in good health. This CDR3 reads CASSTWDTTDTQYF. In nucleotides, the CDR3 is TGTGCCAGCAGCACTTGGGACACCACAGATACGCAGTATTTT.